A selection of T cell receptor beta chains follows, all from one sample in a study of blood T cell repertoires in COVID-19. Clones were sequenced by immunoSEQ multiplex PCR, and TCRdb holds only the in-frame ones, with some missing. The sample includes 150,000 to 190,000 clones, roughly four fifths of them seen just once. The sequenced sample consisted of PBMCs or T cells enriched from blood (not recorded which). The receptors were gathered from a man aged 45 to 65 who had recovered from COVID-19. Each CDR3 is given with its conserved first and last residue. A D gene is named only where the DNA matches it firmly. A row's size may be missing; if present it is once, few, many or a size class.

V gene,J gene,clone size,D gene,CDR3 length,CDR3 DNA,CDR3 protein
TRBV5-1,TRBJ2-3,-,-,16,TGCGCCAGCAGCTCGACAGGGAGGCTACCCACAGATACGCAGTATTTT,CASSSTGRLPTDTQYF
TRBV4-2,TRBJ1-3,-,TRBD1,15,TGTGCCAGCAGCCCCGACGGGACAGCTGGAAACACCATATATTTT,CASSPDGTAGNTIYF
TRBV21-1,TRBJ1-1,-,-,13,TGTGCCAGCAGCCGCCGAGTGGGGCCTGAAGCTTTCTTT,CASSRRVGPEAFF
TRBV30,TRBJ1-1,-,-,13,TGTGCCTGGAGCTTAGACACGCTCACTGAAGCTTTCTTT,CAWSLDTLTEAFF
TRBV4-1,TRBJ2-1,-,TRBD2,18,TGCGCCAGCAGCCAAGTTTCGGCTAGCGGGGGCCTTTACAATGAGCAGTTCTTC,CASSQVSASGGLYNEQFF
TRBV19,TRBJ1-4,-,-,14,TGTGCCAGTAGTCCCGGAGGGAGCCAGGAAAAACTGTTTTTT,CASSPGGSQEKLFF
TRBV5-1,TRBJ2-7,-,-,15,TGCGCCAGCAGCTTGGTACCCGGACAAGACTACGAGCAGTACTTC,CASSLVPGQDYEQYF
TRBV11-2,TRBJ2-3,-,TRBD1,16,TGTGCCAGCAGCTTATGGACAGGGACGACCACAGATACGCAGTATTTT,CASSLWTGTTTDTQYF
TRBV7-2,TRBJ1-1,-,-,16,TGTGCCAGCAGCCCACAAGGACAGACAGCGAACACTGAAGCTTTCTTT,CASSPQGQTANTEAFF
TRBV6-1,TRBJ1-6,few,TRBD1,15,TGTGCCAGCAGCGCCGGGACAGTGAGTCTTTCACCCCTCCACTTT,CASSAGTVSLSPLHF
TRBV7-9,TRBJ2-3,-,-,19,TGTGCCAGCAGCTTATCCCTATATCAGGGCCTAGTTAGCACAGATACGCAGTATTTT,CASSLSLYQGLVSTDTQYF
TRBV19,TRBJ1-4,-,-,16,TGTGCCAGTAGTAACCCGGGAGGGGTACTGGGGGGAAAACTGTTTTTT,CASSNPGGVLGGKLFF
TRBV5-1,TRBJ1-6,-,-,19,TGCGCCAGCAGCCTAACAGGGTCCACCCTAAATAACTATAATTCACCCCTCCACTTT,CASSLTGSTLNNYNSPLHF
TRBV2,TRBJ2-3,once,TRBD2,14,TGTGCCAGCAATCGCGGGGGGGTTTCAGATACGCAGTATTTT,CASNRGGVSDTQYF
TRBV15,TRBJ2-5,-,-,14,TGTGCCACCAGCGACTTAGGACAGAGGGAGACCCAGTACTTC,CATSDLGQRETQYF
TRBV6-5,TRBJ1-6,-,TRBD1,15,TGTGCCAGCAGGGAGGGGGCTTGGAGTAATTCACCCCTCCACTTT,CASREGAWSNSPLHF
TRBV7-9,TRBJ2-5,once,TRBD2,16,TGTGCCAGCAGCCCAGGGACTAGCGCCAACCAAGAGACCCAGTACTTC,CASSPGTSANQETQYF
TRBV19,TRBJ2-7,-,-,13,TGTGCCAGTAGTATGCCAGGTTCCTACGAGCAGTACTTC,CASSMPGSYEQYF
TRBV4-2,TRBJ2-7,-,TRBD1,16,TGTGCCAGCAGCCAAGCTGGATCAGCAGGGGGCTACGAGCAGTACTTC,CASSQAGSAGGYEQYF
TRBV9,TRBJ1-6,-,-,13,TGTGCCAGCAGCGCGGACAGTTATTCACCCCTCCACTTT,CASSADSYSPLHF
TRBV7-3,TRBJ2-5,-,-,14,TGTGCCAGCAGCTTAAGAGGGTCCCAAGAGACCCAGTACTTC,CASSLRGSQETQYF
TRBV2,TRBJ2-7,-,-,10,TGTGCCAGCGGAGGGCGGGAGCAGTACTTC,CASGGREQYF
TRBV6-1,TRBJ1-2,-,-,12,TGTGCCAGCAGTGAAATTAACAGAAACTACACCTTC,CASSEINRNYTF
TRBV5-5,TRBJ1-2,-,TRBD1,15,TGTGCCAGCAGCTGGGGACAGGGGCGCGGCTATGGCTACACCTTC,CASSWGQGRGYGYTF
TRBV27,TRBJ1-1,-,TRBD1,15,TGTGCCAGCAGTTTCATCGACAGGCGACAGGGTGAAGCTTTCTTT,CASSFIDRRQGEAFF
TRBV5-8,TRBJ1-4,few,-,14,TGTGCCAGCATCAACAGGGTCATGGATGAAAAACTGTTTTTT,CASINRVMDEKLFF
TRBV7-9,TRBJ1-2,-,-,13,TGTGCCAGCAGCTTAGACAGGCATGGGGGCTACACCTTC,CASSLDRHGGYTF
TRBV7-9,TRBJ1-5,once,TRBD1,15,TGTGCCAGCAGCGTGGGACAGGGCGACAATCAGCCCCAGCATTTT,CASSVGQGDNQPQHF
TRBV12-5,TRBJ2-7,-,TRBD1,16,TGTGCTAGTGGTTTCGGACAGGGGGGGAGCTCCTACGAGCAGTACTTC,CASGFGQGGSSYEQYF
TRBV6-2/TRBV6-3,TRBJ2-2,-,-,13,TGTGCCAGCAGTTCCCAGGGTACCGGGGAGCTGTTTTTT,CASSSQGTGELFF
TRBV15,TRBJ1-4,-,-,12,TGTGCCACCAGCAGAGATTTGGGGAGGGCCGATTTT,CATSRDLGRADF
TRBV19,TRBJ1-1,-,-,14,TGTGCCAGTAGTCTATCTTCAGTCGGGACAGAAGCTTTCTTT,CASSLSSVGTEAFF
TRBV3-1/TRBV3-2,TRBJ2-1,-,TRBD2,17,TGTGCCAGCAGCGACCAACTAGCGGGGGGCCTTTACAATGAGCAGTTCTTC,CASSDQLAGGLYNEQFF
TRBV5-4,TRBJ2-5,-,TRBD2,16,TGTGCCAGCAGCTTGGCCAGCGGGGGGGCGGACGAGACCCAGTACTTC,CASSLASGGADETQYF
TRBV6-2/TRBV6-3,TRBJ1-2,-,TRBD1,17,TGTGCCAGCAGCACCACCGGACAGGGGAAGTTTAACTATGGCTACACCTTC,CASSTTGQGKFNYGYTF
TRBV10-3,TRBJ2-1,-,-,13,TGTGCCATACGCCTGGCAGCCGGGAATGAGCAGTTCTTC,CAIRLAAGNEQFF